A single sample gave rise to the 7 T cell receptor beta chains below, sequenced in a study of blood T cell repertoires in COVID-19. TCRdb's table, derived via immunoSEQ multiplex PCR, lists solely in-frame clones and lacks some. This table has a few hundred thousand clones, about 85% appearing once. Sequenced input: PBMCs or T cells enriched from blood (not recorded which). All receptors come from a woman aged 50 to 60 who had been exposed to COVID-19.

Worth noting for this clone: The sample carries other DNA sequences with the same CDR3. V and J are TRBV2 and TRBJ2-3, with D possibly being TRBD2 (5 bases). V dropped 5 bases and J dropped 0 bases, with 9 bases sitting between them. Germline loops: CDR1 SNHLY, CDR2 FYNNEI. This CDR3 is 14 amino acids long. The DNA of the CDR3 is TGTGCCAGCAGTAGCGGCTTAAGCACAGATACGCAGTATTTT. Amino acid sequence: CASSSGLSTDTQYF.

The genes are TRBV2 and TRBJ2-7, with D unclear. The germline gives CDR1 SNHLY, CDR2 FYNNEI. The ends were cut back, 4 bases at V and 5 bases at J, with 6 bases in the middle. CDR3 length: 11 amino acids. This CDR3 reads CASSGSHEQYF. The DNA for the CDR3 is TGTGCCAGCAGTGGGAGCCACGAGCAGTACTTC.

This chain links TRBV18 with TRBJ2-1, with 10 bases identical to TRBD2. This CDR3 comprises 17 residues. V shed 6 bases, J shed 7 bases, and the junction held 15 bases outside the gene matches. Germline loops: CDR1 KGHSH, CDR2 LQKENI. CDR3: CASSASLGAGGPNEQFF. The CDR3 nucleotides read TGTGCCAGCTCGGCCTCCTTAGGAGCGGGGGGGCCGAATGAGCAGTTCTTC.

V usage is TRBV5-5 and J usage is TRBJ2-1; 12 positions agree with TRBD2. Trimming at V came to 0 bases and at J to 3 bases, leaving 7 bases not matched to a gene. This CDR3 has 18 amino acids. Germline CDR1 SGHKS, CDR2 YYEKEE (reference sequence). CDR3 sequence reads: CASSLESPGLAGYNEQFF. Written as DNA, the CDR3 is TGTGCCAGCAGCTTGGAGTCCCCGGGACTAGCGGGCTACAATGAGCAGTTCTTC.

The rearrangement uses TRBV7-6 and TRBJ1-2; 8 bases are a match to TRBD1. Germline loops: CDR1 SGHVS, CDR2 FNYEAQ. V trimming: 3 bases; J trimming: 8 bases; junction bases outside the gene matches: 14. The CDR3 is 16 residues long. The CDR3, as DNA: TGTGCCAGCAGCTTCGACACACCTCCGACAGGGGAGGGCTACACCTTC. Its translation: CASSFDTPPTGEGYTF.

This chain links TRBV18 with TRBJ1-1; no clear D. Looked up from germline, CDR1 is KGHSH and CDR2 is LQKENI. The V end lost 5 bases, the J end lost 1 base, and 11 bases lay between the germline ends. This CDR3 region has 14 residues. The CDR3: CASSTDTSNTEAFF. The CDR3 DNA reads as TGTGCCAGCTCAACTGACACTTCGAACACTGAAGCTTTCTTT.

J is TRBJ2-3 and V is TRBV10-2; D is perhaps TRBD1 (5 bases). Trimming took off 8 bases at V and 5 bases at J, with 14 bases between the two ends. The CDR3 runs to 13 residues. Germline V CDR1 and CDR2: WSHSY, SAAADI. The CDR3: CASLSGSKDTQYF. The DNA for the CDR3 is TGCGCCAGCCTCTCAGGGTCGAAAGATACGCAGTATTTT.